The T cell receptor (beta chain) described here comes from a study of shared clonotypes between healthy human individuals. CDR3 length equals 17 residues. CDR1 MDHEN and CDR2 SYDVKM come from the germline V gene. V lost 6 bases, J lost 0 bases, and 11 bases stayed unmatched. This table comes from immunoSEQ multiplex PCR, and its TCRdb copy is limited to in-frame clones, with some not included. The table lists fewer than 650,000 clones, about 79% of them singletons. The origin of this receptor is a woman aged 40 to 50 in good health. Some clones in this sample may be carry-over from other donors' samples. The chain is built from TRBV28 and TRBJ1-5; TRBD1 matches 7 bases. Material: PBMCs. CDR3 loop: CASRFRDRIYSNQPQHF. The CDR3 DNA reads TGTGCCAGCAGATTCCGGGACAGAATCTATAGCAATCAGCCCCAGCATTTT.